Listed here is a single T cell receptor (beta chain). Sequencing used immunoSEQ multiplex PCR; TCRdb keeps in-frame clones, though not all of them. This sample has roughly 140,000 clones; 88% occur once, and the top ten carry around 3.6%. The CDR3 spans 12 residues. The V end was cut by 5 bases, the J end by 7 bases, with 9 bases between. Per germline, CDR1 MNHEY and CDR2 SMNVEV (reference sequence). The data were obtained in a study of T cell responses to AZD1222 COVID-19 vaccine. The origin of this receptor is an adult in good health. Here the sequenced sample was peripheral blood, taken on day 0 of AZD1222 vaccination. The J gene is TRBJ1-5, the V gene TRBV27; D remains ambiguous. The CDR3 coding sequence is TGTGCCAGCAGTCCAACGGGACAGCCCCAGCATTTT. This encodes CASSPTGQPQHF.